The 30 T cell receptor beta chains below all came from one sample that was sequenced in a study of vaccination and CD4 T cells after COVID-19. Cultured CD4+ T cell DNA was sequenced using the Oncomine TCR Beta short-read assay. TCRdb re-derived calls from the PCR reads in MiXCR, one entry per CDR3 protein. The sample holds 9,500 to 15,000 distinct CDR3 sequences, 20% seen once. Which antigens these TCRs recognize remains unknown. Treatment meaning: approximately 10-day PBMC culture with coronavirus spike peptide pools or control peptides (ViraFEST assay). The specimen was CD4+ T cells from blood, cultured in vitro, collected before SARS-CoV-2 vaccination. These receptors were obtained from a human donor who received a COVID-19 vaccine.

This clonotype was counted a few times. The rearrangement uses TRBV10-3 and TRBJ1-2; TRBD1 agrees at 12 bases. This CDR3 region has 14 residues. Germline values: CDR1 ENHRY, CDR2 SYGVKD. The trim removed 10 bases at V and 7 bases at J, leaving 10 bases unmatched. The CDR3 sequence: CASLPGTGGSGYTF. CDR3 nucleotides: TGTGCCAGCTTACCCGGGACAGGGGGCAGTGGCTACACCTTC.

The rearrangement links TRBV19 to TRBJ1-1; possible D gene TRBD1, 5 bases. V was clipped by 9 bases and J by 9 bases, with 20 bases between them. The germline V gene has CDR1 LNHDA and CDR2 SQIVND (reference sequence). The CDR3 is made up of 13 amino acids. CDR3 in amino acids: CASRGGVRAKAFF. The CDR3 DNA is TGTGCCAGCCGAGGAGGGGTGAGAGCCAAAGCTTTCTTT.

The chain has TRBV12-3 or TRBV12-4 and TRBJ1-3; the D gene is possibly TRBD1 (5 bases). V was cut by 4 bases and J by 3 bases, with 13 bases left in between. The length of the CDR3 is 15 residues. This CDR3 reads CASSSLQGRGNTIYF. DNA for the CDR3: TGTGCCAGCAGTTCTCTTCAGGGCCGTGGAAACACCATATATTTT.

This sequence joins TRBV21-1 and TRBJ1-1; TRBD1 is the table's D call and was not checked against the DNA. TRBV21-1 is labeled a pseudogene. This CDR3 spans 16 amino acids. Written as DNA, the CDR3 is TGTGCCAGCAGCAAAGGGTCGAGAGACAGGGGCACTGAAGCTTTCTTT. This gives the protein CASSKGSRDRGTEAFF.

Notes on this clonotype: Since the CDR3 does not end with the conserved phenylalanine or tryptophan, this likely comes from a read error. The V and J genes are TRBV20-1 and TRBJ1-1; D is undetermined. The V end was cut by 3 bases, the J end by 0 bases, with 2 bases between. Germline-derived CDR1 and CDR2 are DFQATT and SNEGSKA (reference sequence). The CDR3 extends over 11 amino acids. CDR3 loop: CSARMNTEAFL. CDR3 nucleotides: TGCAGTGCTAGGATGAACACTGAAGCTTTCCTT.

Only a few counts were recorded for this clonotype. V usage is TRBV6-1 and J usage is TRBJ2-1; a weak D match, TRBD1 (6 bases). CDR1 MNHNS and CDR2 SASEGT come from the germline V gene. Trimming cost V 6 bases and J 0 bases, with 18 bases left between them. The CDR3 sequence is 17 residues long. The CDR3 DNA is TGTGCCAGCAGCAAAAGTCGAGGGGGACGCTCCTACAATGAGCAGTTCTTC. This gives the protein CASSKSRGGRSYNEQFF.

The rearrangement links TRBV6-5 to TRBJ2-1; 10 bases are shared with TRBD1. CDR3 length equals 17 residues. Germline CDR1 reads MNHEY; CDR2 reads SVGAGI. Trimming cost V 2 bases and J 11 bases; bases outside gene matches: 15. In DNA, the CDR3 is TGTGCCAGCAGTTACCCTTTCGGGACAGGGGCCGCTGGGAAGCAGTTCTTC. Protein product: CASSYPFGTGAAGKQFF.

This clonotype was counted only a few times. The chain couples TRBV10-3 to TRBJ2-5; D gene unclear. Looked up from germline, CDR1 is ENHRY and CDR2 is SYGVKD. This CDR3 has 11 amino acids. The germline V and J ends were trimmed by 3 bases and 5 bases, with 4 bases remaining between them. CDR3 residues: CAISDKETQYF. CDR3 DNA: TGTGCCATCAGTGACAAGGAGACCCAGTACTTC.

Only a few counts were recorded for this clonotype. The V and J genes are TRBV5-6 and TRBJ2-2; TRBD2 aligns across 7 bases. V lost 5 bases and J lost 4; bases outside the gene matches: 5. The CDR3 runs to 14 residues. Germline V gene sequence: CDR1 SGHDT, CDR2 YYEEEE. The CDR3 region has the DNA TGTGCCAGCAGAGCGGGGTCGGGCACCGGGGAGCTGTTTTTT. It is translated as CASRAGSGTGELFF.

The rearrangement uses TRBV5-1 and TRBJ2-3; D may correspond to TRBD1 or TRBD2 (5 bases each). V dropped 4 bases and J dropped 0 bases, with 12 bases sitting between them. CDR3 length: 15 amino acids. Per germline, CDR1 SGHRS and CDR2 YFSETQ. DNA for the CDR3: TGCGCCAGCAGCCCCCTTGGGGGAAGCACAGATACGCAGTATTTT. This encodes CASSPLGGSTDTQYF.

This clonotype came up a few times. The V gene is TRBV7-8, the J gene TRBJ1-2, with D perhaps matching TRBD1 (5 bases). CDR1 SGHVS and CDR2 FQNEAQ come from the germline V gene. The length of the CDR3 is 13 residues. Trimming shortened V by 5 bases and J by 6 bases, and 13 bases separated the two germline ends. The CDR3 DNA is TGTGCCAGCAGCCCCTCCAGGGCCGATGGCTACACCTTC. This translates into CASSPSRADGYTF.

This chain links TRBV21-1 with TRBJ2-3; the table's D gene call, TRBD2, was not cross checked with the DNA. TRBV21-1 corresponds to a pseudogene. The CDR3 has 16 residues. This CDR3 reads CASSKGENAGTDTQYF. The CDR3 DNA is TGTGCCAGCAGCAAAGGTGAAAACGCGGGGACAGATACGCAGTATTTT.

The J gene is TRBJ1-5, the V gene TRBV12-5; weak D call: TRBD1 (6 bases). V lost 0 bases, J lost 3 bases, and 15 bases lay in between. The CDR3 contains 17 residues. Germline values: CDR1 LGHNT, CDR2 FRNRAP. The CDR3 loop is CASGLVSADRTNQPQHF. CDR3 in DNA: TGTGCTAGTGGTTTGGTGTCGGCGGACAGAACCAATCAGCCCCAGCATTTT.

This clonotype was seen more than once but under ten times. This sequence joins TRBV5-1 and TRBJ1-1; no definite D call. With 0 bases removed from V and 4 bases from J, the gap between germline ends came to 25 bases. Germline V gene lookup returns CDR1 SGHRS and CDR2 YFSETQ. CDR3 length equals 19 residues. The CDR3 DNA is TGCGCCAGCAGCTTGGTGGGGTTGTGGAATGAGTTTTCAAGCACTGAAGCTTTCTTT. It translates to CASSLVGLWNEFSSTEAFF.

This clonotype was seen a few times. V is TRBV7-3 and J is TRBJ2-2, with D possibly TRBD1 on 6 matching bases. Trimming pared 5 bases from V and 7 bases from J, leaving 20 bases between. Germline lookup yields CDR1 SGHTA and CDR2 FQGTGA. CDR3 length: 16 amino acids. CDR3 sequence reads: CASSPLTLGADGELFF. The DNA for the CDR3 is TGTGCCAGCAGCCCTTTAACGTTGGGGGCCGACGGGGAGCTGTTTTTT.

The chain links TRBV20-1 to TRBJ2-7, with D possibly matching TRBD1 (5 bases). V was trimmed by 5 bases and J by 6 bases, leaving 14 bases between them. The CDR3 totals 12 residues. Germline CDR1 reads DFQATT; CDR2 reads SNEGSKA (reference sequence). This CDR3 reads CSASSRRGEQYF. DNA for the CDR3: TGCAGTGCTTCGTCTAGAAGGGGCGAGCAGTACTTC.

The chain combines TRBV19 with TRBJ2-6, with D possibly matching TRBD2 (7 bases). This CDR3 region has 13 residues. V was cut by 11 bases and J by 4 bases, with 12 bases left in between. Germline lookup yields CDR1 LNHDA and CDR2 SQIVND (reference sequence). The CDR3 bases are TGTGCCGGACGGGGGGCCGGGGCCAACGTCCTGACTTTC. This gives the protein CAGRGAGANVLTF.

There are a few counts of this clonotype. The chain uses TRBV30 and TRBJ2-6; 9 bases line up with TRBD1. The CDR3 is 16 amino acids. V gave up 0 bases and J gave up 4 bases; unmatched junction bases: 4. Germline V lookup: CDR1 GTSNPN, CDR2 SVGIG (reference sequence). The CDR3 coding sequence is TGTGCCTGGAGTGTACAGGGGGCATTGGGGGCCAACGTCCTGACTTTC. Translation: CAWSVQGALGANVLTF.

The rearrangement links TRBV27 to TRBJ2-3; D is unresolved. CDR1 is MNHEY and CDR2 is SMNVEV in the germline V gene (reference sequence). CDR3 length equals 14 residues. V shed 0 bases and J shed 6 bases, with 10 bases lying between them. The chain's CDR3 is CASSLSGQSDTQYF. The CDR3 nucleotides read TGTGCCAGCAGTTTATCAGGGCAAAGTGATACGCAGTATTTT.

The gene calls are TRBV5-5 and TRBJ2-2; possible D gene TRBD1, 6 bases. The CDR3 runs to 16 residues. Germline assignment: CDR1 SGHKS and CDR2 YYEKEE (reference sequence). V lost 2 bases and J lost 5, with 16 bases in between. DNA of the CDR3: TGTGCCAGCAGCTTACAACAGGGTCTTACGACCGGGGAGCTGTTTTTT. Its translation is CASSLQQGLTTGELFF.

This chain links TRBV20-1 with TRBJ1-4; TRBD1 might be the D (5 bases). The V end was cut by 7 bases, the J end by 4 bases, with 10 bases between. Germline V CDR1 and CDR2: DFQATT, SNEGSKA (reference sequence). This CDR3 has 12 amino acids. The CDR3 nucleotides are TGCAGTGTTGGGGGAGATAATGAAAAACTGTTTTTT. Amino acids: CSVGGDNEKLFF.

Judged by abundance, this clonotype is medium-sized (0.01 to 0.1%). The rearrangement uses TRBV27 and TRBJ2-3; possible D gene TRBD1, 6 bases. V lost 3 bases and J lost 3, with 10 bases in between. Germline CDR1 is MNHEY and CDR2 is SMNVEV (reference sequence). CDR3 length equals 14 residues. The CDR3 region is CASSFGQGTDTQYF. The CDR3 DNA sequence: TGTGCCAGCAGTTTTGGGCAGGGGACAGATACGCAGTATTTT.

This clonotype was found a few times. The genes are TRBV7-6 and TRBJ1-6; the D is unclear. The germline V gene has CDR1 SGHVS and CDR2 FNYEAQ. Trimming pared 5 bases from V and 7 bases from J, leaving 9 bases between. The CDR3 is 13 amino acids. CDR3 sequence: CASSPRSNSPLHF. In DNA form, the CDR3 reads TGTGCCAGCAGCCCCCGTAGCAATTCACCCCTCCACTTT.

This clonotype was picked up a small number of times. The gene calls are TRBV19 and TRBJ1-1; D is uncertain. Germline CDR1 LNHDA, CDR2 SQIVND (reference sequence). Trimming took 5 bases from V and 3 from J, leaving 4 bases between them. There are 11 residues in the CDR3. Written as DNA, the CDR3 is TGTGCCAGTAGTCAAGACACTGAAGCTTTCTTT. The encoded protein is CASSQDTEAFF.

This clonotype came up a few times. The J gene is TRBJ1-4, the V gene TRBV10-3; D is unclear. V was pared by 3 bases and J by 5 bases, with 7 bases between. This CDR3 is built from 13 residues. From germline, CDR1 is ENHRY and CDR2 SYGVKD. Here the CDR3 reads CAISDGRNEKLFF. DNA for the CDR3: TGTGCCATCAGTGACGGAAGGAATGAAAAACTGTTTTTT.

V and J are TRBV18 and TRBJ1-5; D is possibly TRBD1 (6 bases). CDR1 and CDR2 (germline): KGHSH, LQKENI. Trimming removed 1 base at V and 7 bases at J, with 11 bases between. This CDR3 contains 14 residues. The CDR3 loop is CASSPRGAGQPQHF. The CDR3 DNA follows: TGTGCCAGCTCACCACGGGGGGCTGGACAGCCCCAGCATTTT.

The chain has TRBV6-1 and TRBJ2-3; possible D gene TRBD2, 5 bases. CDR1 and CDR2 (germline): MNHNS, SASEGT. This CDR3 region has 15 residues. Trimming removed 0 bases at V and 2 bases at J, with 9 bases between. CDR3 region: CASSEARVDTDTQYF. The CDR3 DNA sequence: TGTGCCAGCAGTGAAGCGAGGGTAGACACAGATACGCAGTATTTT.

This clonotype is judged medium-sized. The CDR3 DNA follows: TGTGCCAGCAGCTTCGGACAGGGGGCTCCCTTAATCAATCAGCCCCAGCATTTT. Its translation: CASSFGQGAPLINQPQHF. The chain links TRBV7-2 to TRBJ1-5, with 11 bases fitting TRBD1. Germline values: CDR1 SGHTA, CDR2 FQGNSA. V lost 3 bases to trimming and J lost 3 bases; unmatched junction nucleotides: 10. The CDR3 extends over 18 amino acids.

The rearrangement joins TRBV20-1 to TRBJ2-3; 7 nucleotides agree with TRBD1. Germline assignment: CDR1 DFQATT and CDR2 SNEGSKA (reference sequence). Trimming took 5 bases from V and 4 from J; bases not matched to a gene: 9. This CDR3 comprises 14 residues. The CDR3 nucleotides are TGCAGTGCTTCCGAACAGGGGTCGGCAGATACGCAGTATTTT. This codes for CSASEQGSADTQYF.

This clonotype was picked up a small number of times. The V call is TRBV7-9, the J call TRBJ2-3; the match to TRBD1 covers 9 bases. From germline, CDR1 is SEHNR and CDR2 FQNEAQ (reference sequence). V shed 6 bases, J shed 5 bases, and the junction held 9 bases outside the gene matches. This CDR3 spans 15 amino acids. DNA for the CDR3: TGTGCCAGCAGGCGGCCGGGACAGGGACTAGATACGCAGTATTTT. Protein sequence: CASRRPGQGLDTQYF. The whole variable domain, filled in from reference TRBV7-9 and TRBJ2-3, reads DTGVSQNPRHKITKRGQNVTFRCDPISEHNRLYWYRQTLGQGPEFLTYFQNEAQLEKSRLLSDRFSAERPKGSFSTLEIQRTEQGDSAMYLCASRRPGQGLDTQYFGPGTRLTVL.